Shown below are 26 T cell receptor beta chains from a single sample sequenced in a study of T cells in tumors after PD-1 blockade. The data were produced by immunoSEQ multiplex PCR, yet TCRdb's version contains in-frame clones alone and is incomplete. The repertoire holds about 33,000 clones, with 78% as singletons. Sequenced here: PBMCs, sampled before anti-PD-1 treatment. The source of these receptors is a human donor with basal cell carcinoma.

This rearrangement joins TRBV10-3 to TRBJ2-7; 10 bases line up with TRBD1. This CDR3 comprises 14 residues. V dropped 10 bases and J dropped 7; count of bases not matched to a gene: 13. In germline, CDR1 is ENHRY, CDR2 SYGVKD. CDR3 sequence reads: CATLPGTGVGEQYF. The CDR3 bases are TGTGCCACCCTCCCCGGGACAGGGGTTGGTGAGCAGTACTTC.

This clone has more than one count but fewer than ten. The CDR3 DNA is TGTGCCAGCTCACTCACAGGACAGTCTGGAAACACCATATATTTT. Residues: CASSLTGQSGNTIYF. The chain has TRBV18 and TRBJ1-3, with D possibly matching TRBD1 (6 bases). Trimming pared 4 bases from V and 1 base from J, leaving 11 bases between. The CDR3 is 15 amino acids. CDR1 and CDR2 (germline): KGHSH, LQKENI.

This chain uses TRBV5-1 with TRBJ2-3, with D possibly TRBD1 on 5 matching bases. The germline V gene has CDR1 SGHRS and CDR2 YFSETQ. This CDR3 comprises 15 residues. V was trimmed by 4 bases and J by 0 bases, leaving 12 bases between them. In DNA, the CDR3 is TGCGCCAGCAGCCCCCAGTGGGGCAGCACAGATACGCAGTATTTT. Translated, it gives CASSPQWGSTDTQYF.

CDR3 nucleotides: TGCAGCGTTCTTGGACAGAGCTATGGCTACACCTTC. Amino acid sequence: CSVLGQSYGYTF. The rearrangement joins TRBV29-1 to TRBJ1-2; tentatively, D is TRBD1 (6 bases). The length of the CDR3 is 12 residues. Trimming pared 5 bases from V and 4 bases from J, leaving 11 bases between. From germline, CDR1 is SQVTM and CDR2 ANQGSEA.

The chain joins TRBV24-1 to TRBJ2-7; 9 bases are a match to TRBD1. Per the germline V gene, CDR1 is KGHDR and CDR2 is SFDVKD. The CDR3 runs 17 residues. J was trimmed by 5 bases and V by 3 bases; bases with no gene match: 13. The CDR3 bases are TGTGCCACCAGTGATCCTAAATCCGGGACAGGGACCGACGAGCAGTACTTC. This gives the protein CATSDPKSGTGTDEQYF.

This clone came up once. The chain couples TRBV18 to TRBJ1-4; D not certain. The CDR3 has 14 amino acids. V lost 1 base to trimming and J lost 6 bases, with 9 bases between them. Germline lookup yields CDR1 KGHSH and CDR2 LQKENI. For the CDR3, the DNA is TGTGCCAGCTCACCACAGGTGGACGATGAAAAACTGTTTTTT. It encodes CASSPQVDDEKLFF.

Ten or more counts support this clone. J is TRBJ1-2 and V is TRBV11-3, with 9 bases lining up with TRBD1. This CDR3 comprises 17 residues. V was clipped by 5 bases and J by 6 bases; unmatched bases: 16. Germline V CDR1 and CDR2: SGHNT, YENEEA. CDR3 sequence reads: CASSPSSLTGGPHGYTF. CDR3 DNA sequence: TGTGCCAGCAGCCCTTCCTCTTTGACAGGGGGTCCCCATGGCTACACCTTC.

The chain couples TRBV9 to TRBJ2-1; 9 positions match TRBD2. V lost 4 bases and J lost 10; bases outside the gene matches: 12. The CDR3 sequence is 15 residues long. Per the germline V gene, CDR1 is SGDLS and CDR2 is YYNGEE. The CDR3 nucleotides are TGTGCCAGCAGCCCCCCGGCTAGCGGGGCCCGGGAGCAGTTCTTC. Its protein product is CASSPPASGAREQFF.

This clone was seen a few times. This chain joins TRBV14 and TRBJ1-5; the D is unclear. With 4 bases removed from V and 5 bases from J, the gap between germline ends came to 6 bases. This CDR3 is 12 amino acids long. The germline gives CDR1 SGHDN, CDR2 FVKESK. CDR3 region: CASSRKDQPQHF. The CDR3 DNA reads TGTGCCAGCAGCCGCAAAGATCAGCCCCAGCATTTT.

The chain has TRBV9 and TRBJ2-3; no reliable D call. V was trimmed by 1 base and J by 1 base, leaving 4 bases between them. CDR3 length: 13 amino acids. Per germline, CDR1 SGDLS and CDR2 YYNGEE. CDR3 DNA: TGTGCCAGCAGCGTATTGGGCACAGATACGCAGTATTTT. This gives the protein CASSVLGTDTQYF.

The sample holds a few counts of this clone. This chain connects TRBV21-1 to TRBJ1-3. TRBV21-1 is a pseudogene segment. The length of the CDR3 is 13 residues. The CDR3 bases are TGTGCCAGCAGCAAGTCGGAGGGAAACACCATATATTTT. Translation: CASSKSEGNTIYF.

The chain joins TRBV7-2 to TRBJ2-3; TRBD2 agrees at 10 bases. This CDR3 region has 15 residues. The germline gives CDR1 SGHTA, CDR2 FQGNSA. Unmatched junction bases numbered 6, after V lost 5 bases and J lost 4 bases. This CDR3 reads CASSALAGAPDTQYF. The CDR3 DNA sequence: TGTGCCAGCAGCGCCCTAGCGGGGGCGCCAGATACGCAGTATTTT.

The chain links TRBV3-1 (or the pseudogene TRBV3-2) to TRBJ2-3; 12 bases map to TRBD2. The V gene end was trimmed by 3 bases and the J gene end by 3 bases; junction bases not matched to a gene: 10. The CDR3 spans 18 residues. Germline V gene lookup returns CDR1 LGHDT and CDR2 YNNKEL (reference sequence). CDR3 bases: TGTGCCAGCAGCCACCTCCTAGCGGGAGGGGACAAGACAGATACGCAGTATTTT. It codes for CASSHLLAGGDKTDTQYF.

The table lists this clone with a count of one. This chain connects TRBV7-2 to TRBJ1-2, with 10 bases that match TRBD1. Germline V gives CDR1 SGHTA, CDR2 FQGNSA. This CDR3 spans 17 amino acids. V was clipped by 0 bases and J by 5 bases; unmatched bases: 9. The CDR3 DNA is TGTGCCAGCAGCTTAGCGGATTCCGGACAGGGGGTGTATGGCTACACCTTC. Residues: CASSLADSGQGVYGYTF.

In its sample, this clone was seen once. The chain uses TRBV4-3 and TRBJ2-7; a possible D gene is TRBD2 (5 bases). V was pared by 0 bases and J by 2 bases, with 11 bases between. The CDR3 extends over 15 amino acids. The V gene's germline CDR1 is LGHNA and CDR2 YSLEER. Here the CDR3 reads CASSQDRTLTYEQYF. In nucleotides, the CDR3 is TGCGCCAGCAGCCAAGACCGGACTTTAACCTACGAGCAGTACTTC.

This chain uses TRBV7-6 with TRBJ2-3, with 7 bases lining up with TRBD2. CDR3 length: 14 amino acids. Germline V gene lookup returns CDR1 SGHVS and CDR2 FNYEAQ. V was clipped by 1 base and J by 5 bases; unmatched bases: 3. CDR3 nucleotide sequence: TGTGCCAGCAGCTTAGGGGTAGCGGGAGATACGCAGTATTTT. Amino acid sequence: CASSLGVAGDTQYF.

The rearrangement uses TRBV12-3 or TRBV12-4 and TRBJ1-1; the D gene is possibly TRBD1 (5 bases). V was pared by 7 bases and J by 7 bases, with 13 bases between. This CDR3 contains 12 residues. The chain's CDR3 is CASTFGTGEAFF. The DNA of the CDR3 is TGTGCCAGCACCTTCGGGACGGGTGAAGCTTTCTTT.

The gene calls are TRBV6-2 or TRBV6-3 and TRBJ2-3; possibly TRBD2 for D (5 bases). Germline lookup yields CDR1 MNHEY and CDR2 SVGEGT. The CDR3 consists of 20 residues. V dropped 3 bases and J dropped 0 bases, with 25 bases sitting between them. The CDR3 DNA reads as TGTGCCAGCAGTTATGTCCTGGACGGGGTTCTGGGATCTAGCACAGATACGCAGTATTTT. It encodes CASSYVLDGVLGSSTDTQYF.

Note on this clone: This specimen includes other DNA sequences encoding the same CDR3. The chain employs TRBV30 and TRBJ2-7; no reliable D call. V lost 2 bases, J lost 2 bases, and 7 bases lay in between. The CDR3 totals 12 residues. Germline V gives CDR1 GTSNPN, CDR2 SVGIG (reference sequence). CDR3 protein: CAWSKGTYEQYF. The CDR3 nucleotides are TGTGCCTGGAGTAAAGGGACCTACGAGCAGTACTTC. The full variable domain, with the rest looked up from reference TRBV30 and TRBJ2-7, is SQTIHQWPATLVQPVGSPLSLECTVEGTSNPNLYWYRQAAGRGLQLLFYSVGIGQISSEVPQNLSASRPQDRQFILSSKKLLLSDSGFYLCAWSKGTYEQYFGPGTRLTVT.

The gene calls are TRBV5-1 and TRBJ1-1; D remains unclear. V was clipped by 3 bases and J by 1 base, with 7 bases between them. CDR1 is SGHRS, CDR2 YFSETQ, per germline. The CDR3 extends over 13 amino acids. CDR3 region: CASSSLRNTEAFF. CDR3 bases: TGCGCCAGCAGCTCCCTGAGGAACACTGAAGCTTTCTTT.

The J gene is TRBJ2-2, the V gene TRBV9; 8 nucleotides line up with TRBD1. The CDR3 is 17 amino acids. V dropped 4 bases and J dropped 3; count of bases not matched to a gene: 11. Per germline, CDR1 SGDLS and CDR2 YYNGEE. CDR3 nucleotides: TGTGCCAGCAGCCCCCCCCAAGGACAGGGCTACACCGGGGAGCTGTTTTTT. Protein product: CASSPPQGQGYTGELFF.

The chain links TRBV7-2 to TRBJ1-3; a possible D gene is TRBD1 (6 bases). The V and J ends lost 5 bases and 1 base respectively, with 15 bases between them. Per the germline V gene, CDR1 is SGHTA and CDR2 is FQGNSA. The CDR3 contains 16 residues. The CDR3 loop reads CASSPGPGESGNTIYF. DNA of the CDR3: TGTGCCAGCAGCCCAGGACCAGGGGAGTCTGGAAACACCATATATTTT.

V gene TRBV12-5 combines with J gene TRBJ2-4; no reliable D call. V dropped 4 bases and J dropped 0 bases, with 19 bases sitting between them. The CDR3 is 18 residues long. Germline values: CDR1 LGHNT, CDR2 FRNRAP. The CDR3, as DNA: TGTGCTAGTGGTTCTTTCGCCGGGCTCAGTTCAGCCAAAAACATTCAGTACTTC. Amino acids: CASGSFAGLSSAKNIQYF.

This clone was counted a few times. The chain couples TRBV5-1 to TRBJ2-6, with D unresolved. CDR3 length: 16 residues. CDR1 SGHRS and CDR2 YFSETQ come from the germline V gene. The V end lost 5 bases, the J end lost 0 bases, and 12 bases lay between the germline ends. In nucleotides, the CDR3 is TGCGCCAGCAGTTTTCGGGTCCTCTCTGGGGCCAACGTCCTGACTTTC. It yields the protein CASSFRVLSGANVLTF.

The V call is TRBV14, the J call TRBJ2-2, with a possible D match to TRBD2 (5 bases). Germline V gives CDR1 SGHDN, CDR2 FVKESK. This CDR3 comprises 14 residues. V gave up 0 bases and J gave up 5 bases, with 7 bases separating them. Written as DNA, the CDR3 is TGTGCCAGCAGCCAAGAGGGCGGGACCGGGGAGCTGTTTTTT. It encodes CASSQEGGTGELFF.

The rearrangement links TRBV28 to TRBJ1-2; D may be TRBD1 (5 bases). V was shortened by 5 bases and J by 1 base, with 8 bases between the two germline ends. CDR1 and CDR2 from the germline V gene are MDHEN and SYDVKM. The CDR3 length is 13 residues. This CDR3 is CASSGDGNYGYTF. The CDR3 nucleotides are TGTGCCAGCAGTGGGGACGGTAACTATGGCTACACCTTC.